This entry describes one T cell receptor (beta chain). Its antigen remains unidentified. Other DNA sequences of this sample code for an identical CDR3. The source of the sample is a study of cytomegalovirus exposure and HLA in healthy donors. Looking at the study overall: Genotyping of under 500 donors showed that 70% to 90% belonged to the Caucasian-associated ancestry cluster.

Study findings and constraints: In terms of immune exposure information, only CMV serostatus was available. In a later analysis, a missense DCLRE1C variant was linked to TCR beta V- and J-gene trimming.

Healthy bone marrow donors made up the donor group. PCR used 60 Vbeta primers and 13 Jbeta primers. TCRdb's table, derived via immunoSEQ multiplex PCR, lists solely in-frame clones and lacks some. The profile shows some 120,000 clones, about four fifths of them singletons. The source of this sequence is a woman in her 50s in good health and CMV-seropositive. Sequenced input: PBMCs.

This CDR3 reads CASSLTGANTGELFF. The CDR3 nucleotides read TGTGCCAGCAGCTTAACAGGAGCGAACACCGGGGAGCTGTTTTTT. The chain uses TRBV7-9 and TRBJ2-2; a possible D gene is TRBD1 (5 bases). The germline V gene encodes CDR1 SEHNR and CDR2 FQNEAQ (reference sequence). Trimming removed 2 bases at V and 0 bases at J, with 7 bases between. This CDR3 is built from 15 residues. Supplemented by reference TRBV7-9 and TRBJ2-2, the full variable domain reads DTGVSQNPRHKITKRGQNVTFRCDPISEHNRLYWYRQTLGQGPEFLTYFQNEAQLEKSRLLSDRFSAERPKGSFSTLEIQRTEQGDSAMYLCASSLTGANTGELFFGEGSRLTVL.